The rows below give T cell receptor beta chains drawn from one sample of a study of blood T cell repertoires in COVID-19. Sequencing was performed with immunoSEQ multiplex PCR; in TCRdb, only in-frame clones are kept and a portion is missing. The sample yields 250,000 to 400,000 clones, around 87% seen once. Input material: peripheral blood. The origin of the receptors is a man in his fifties with active or convalescent COVID-19. The CDR3 runs from the conserved cysteine through the conserved F or W. The D gene is left open where the match is weak. Clone size is stated in some rows and not others, as once, few, many or a class when expanded.

D: TRBD1
size: NA
V: TRBV9
J: TRBJ1-3
DNA: TGTGCCAGCAGCGGAGGGACAGGCGGCCTCAACACCATATATTTT
CDR3: CASSGGTGGLNTIYF

D: TRBD1
size: NA
V: TRBV5-1
J: TRBJ2-7
DNA: TGCGCCAGCAGCTTGGTACAGGGGGCGAAATACGAGCAGTACTTC
CDR3: CASSLVQGAKYEQYF

D: NA
size: NA
V: TRBV19
J: TRBJ2-7
DNA: TGTGCCTCGAAGAGGGCTGACTCCTACGAGCAGTACTTC
CDR3: CASKRADSYEQYF

D: TRBD1
size: NA
V: TRBV10-3
J: TRBJ1-5
DNA: TGTGCCATTGCCACAGGGGGCGAGTGGGGCAATCAGCCCCAGCATTTT
CDR3: CAIATGGEWGNQPQHF

D: NA
size: NA
V: TRBV18
J: TRBJ2-2
DNA: TGTGCCAGCTCACCAATTCGGGGAGGCGACACCGGGGAGCTGTTTTTT
CDR3: CASSPIRGGDTGELFF

D: TRBD2
size: few
V: TRBV5-4
J: TRBJ2-7
DNA: TGTGCCAGCAGCTTTGCTAGCGGGAGAAACGAGCAGTACTTC
CDR3: CASSFASGRNEQYF

D: TRBD2
size: NA
V: TRBV7-3
J: TRBJ2-5
DNA: TGTGCCAGCAGTTTGACTAGCTCTGAGACCCAGTACTTC
CDR3: CASSLTSSETQYF

D: TRBD1
size: NA
V: TRBV6-5
J: TRBJ1-5
DNA: TGTGCCAGCAGTCCTGAAATGACAGGGCAGCCCCAGCATTTT
CDR3: CASSPEMTGQPQHF

D: TRBD1
size: NA
V: TRBV18
J: TRBJ1-5
DNA: TGTGCCAGCTCACCTTTTGGACAGGACAATCAGCCCCAGCATTTT
CDR3: CASSPFGQDNQPQHF

D: NA
size: NA
V: TRBV5-1
J: TRBJ1-4
DNA: TGCGCCAGCAGCCCGGGACACCAGCTTGCTGAAAAACTGTTTTTT
CDR3: CASSPGHQLAEKLFF

D: NA
size: NA
V: TRBV27
J: TRBJ2-2
DNA: TGTGCCAGCAGCCCTCTGACTGAGCTCCTTAGGGAGACTGGGGAGCTGTTTTTT
CDR3: CASSPLTELLRETGELFF

D: TRBD1
size: NA
V: TRBV5-1
J: TRBJ1-1
DNA: TGCGCCAGCAGCTTGGATTCCGGCTTTTGGGGACAGGTGAACACTGAAGCTTTCTTT
CDR3: CASSLDSGFWGQVNTEAFF

D: NA
size: NA
V: TRBV5-1
J: TRBJ2-3
DNA: TGCGCCAGCAGCTTCGGTCCAAAGGGGACAGATACGCAGTATTTT
CDR3: CASSFGPKGTDTQYF

D: TRBD2
size: NA
V: TRBV19
J: TRBJ2-1
DNA: TGTGCCAGTAGTATTGGGGCGGGAGGGCACAATGAGCAGTTCTTC
CDR3: CASSIGAGGHNEQFF

D: NA
size: NA
V: TRBV19
J: TRBJ1-2
DNA: TGTGCCAGTAAACCGCAGGGAAACTATGGCTACACCTTC
CDR3: CASKPQGNYGYTF

D: TRBD1
size: NA
V: TRBV19
J: TRBJ2-5
DNA: TGTGCCAGTAACAACCGGGACAGGGGAAAGACCCAGTACTTC
CDR3: CASNNRDRGKTQYF

D: NA
size: NA
V: TRBV15
J: TRBJ2-5
DNA: TGTGCCACCAAAACGGAGTATGCGGAAGAGACCCAGTACTTC
CDR3: CATKTEYAEETQYF

D: NA
size: NA
V: TRBV6-2/TRBV6-3
J: TRBJ1-1
DNA: TGTGCCAGCAGTTTGGGACAGAACACTGAAGCTTTCTTT
CDR3: CASSLGQNTEAFF

D: TRBD1
size: NA
V: TRBV20-1
J: TRBJ2-1
DNA: TGCAGTGTCGACAGGGGAAACGAGCAGTTCTTC
CDR3: CSVDRGNEQFF

D: NA
size: NA
V: TRBV14
J: TRBJ2-6
DNA: TGTGCCAGCAGCCAATATACAAGCTCTGGGGCCAACGTCCTGACTTTC
CDR3: CASSQYTSSGANVLTF

D: NA
size: NA
V: TRBV28
J: TRBJ1-5
DNA: TGTGCCAGCAGTTTAGCGGGGATTGAATATCAGCCCCAGCATTTT
CDR3: CASSLAGIEYQPQHF

D: NA
size: NA
V: TRBV6-1
J: TRBJ2-1
DNA: TGTGCCAGCAGTGAAAGTCGGGACTTGGTTTGGAATGAGCAGTTCTTC
CDR3: CASSESRDLVWNEQFF

D: NA
size: once
V: TRBV25-1
J: TRBJ1-4
DNA: TGTGCCAGCAGTGGCTACAGAGCAACTAATGAAAAACTGTTTTTT
CDR3: CASSGYRATNEKLFF

D: NA
size: NA
V: TRBV2
J: TRBJ2-7
DNA: TGTGCCAGCCTCGAGGACAGAGGCTACGAGCAGTACTTC
CDR3: CASLEDRGYEQYF

D: NA
size: NA
V: TRBV6-5
J: TRBJ1-3
DNA: TGTGCCAGCAGTTACCAACCCGGGACTGGAAACACCATATATTTT
CDR3: CASSYQPGTGNTIYF

D: TRBD2
size: NA
V: TRBV7-9
J: TRBJ2-3
DNA: TGTGCCAGCATCCCTGGGTTTCGGGGACTAGCGAGCACAGATACGCAGTATTTT
CDR3: CASIPGFRGLASTDTQYF

D: TRBD2
size: NA
V: TRBV29-1
J: TRBJ2-5
DNA: TGCAGCGTTAATAGCGGGGCCCAAGAGACCCAGTACTTC
CDR3: CSVNSGAQETQYF

D: NA
size: NA
V: TRBV30
J: TRBJ2-7
DNA: TGTGCCTGGGGTACAGGGAGAGAGCAGTACTTC
CDR3: CAWGTGREQYF

D: TRBD1
size: NA
V: TRBV12-3/TRBV12-4
J: TRBJ1-5
DNA: TGTGCCAGCAGGGGACAGATCAATCAGCCCCAGCATTTT
CDR3: CASRGQINQPQHF

D: TRBD1
size: NA
V: TRBV3-1/TRBV3-2
J: TRBJ1-1
DNA: TGTGCCAGCAGCCAAGCAGGGGGAAACACTGAAGCTTTCTTT
CDR3: CASSQAGGNTEAFF

D: TRBD1
size: many
V: TRBV7-9
J: TRBJ2-2
DNA: TGTGCCAGCAGTAAGACAGGGCCCGGGGAGCTGTTTTTT
CDR3: CASSKTGPGELFF

D: NA
size: once
V: TRBV5-1
J: TRBJ1-1
DNA: TGCGCCAGCAGATCCACTGGTCTGAGTAACACTGAAGCTTTCTTT
CDR3: CASRSTGLSNTEAFF

D: NA
size: NA
V: TRBV18
J: TRBJ2-1
DNA: TGTGCCAGCTCCCCAACTCTAGGCAATGAGCAGTTCTTC
CDR3: CASSPTLGNEQFF

D: TRBD1
size: NA
V: TRBV2
J: TRBJ1-6
DNA: TGTGCCAGCAGGGTCGACAGGGGTTCTAATTCACCCCTCCACTTT
CDR3: CASRVDRGSNSPLHF

D: TRBD1
size: NA
V: TRBV5-6
J: TRBJ1-2
DNA: TGTGCCAGCAGCACCGGGACAGGGAGTGGCTACACCTTC
CDR3: CASSTGTGSGYTF

D: TRBD2
size: NA
V: TRBV28
J: TRBJ2-3
DNA: TGTGCCAGCAGTTCTTGGACTAGCGGGAGAATCACAGATACGCAGTATTTT
CDR3: CASSSWTSGRITDTQYF

D: NA
size: NA
V: TRBV18
J: TRBJ1-2
DNA: TGTGCCAGCTCACCTACCCAAGGGGATGGCTACACCTTC
CDR3: CASSPTQGDGYTF

D: NA
size: NA
V: TRBV5-1
J: TRBJ1-1
DNA: TGCGCCAGCAGCCGCGACCTGGGGAGGAACACTGAAGCTTTCTTT
CDR3: CASSRDLGRNTEAFF

D: TRBD1
size: NA
V: TRBV28
J: TRBJ2-3
DNA: TGTGCCAGCAGTCTTACATCTCACGACAGGGGGCGGGATACGCAGTATTTT
CDR3: CASSLTSHDRGRDTQYF

D: NA
size: NA
V: TRBV5-1
J: TRBJ2-2
DNA: TGCGCCAGCAGCCCGGAGGGTAGCTTGACCGGGGAGCTGTTTTTT
CDR3: CASSPEGSLTGELFF

D: NA
size: NA
V: TRBV4-1
J: TRBJ2-7
DNA: TGCGCCAGCAGCGGTGACTTAGGGGCCCACTACGAGCAGTACTTC
CDR3: CASSGDLGAHYEQYF

D: TRBD1
size: NA
V: TRBV5-1
J: TRBJ1-1
DNA: TGCGCCAGCAGCGGGGGACAGAAGAAAGCTTTCTTT
CDR3: CASSGGQKKAFF

D: NA
size: NA
V: TRBV6-1
J: TRBJ1-2
DNA: TGTGCCAGCAGTGAGCACATTAACTATGGCTACACCTTC
CDR3: CASSEHINYGYTF

D: NA
size: NA
V: TRBV14
J: TRBJ2-1
DNA: TGTGCCAGCAGCCAAGTGACGGGAAATGAGCAGTTCTTC
CDR3: CASSQVTGNEQFF

D: TRBD1
size: NA
V: TRBV4-3
J: TRBJ2-5
DNA: TGCGCCAGCAGCCAGAACCCGGGACAGGCTCAAGAGACCCAGTACTTC
CDR3: CASSQNPGQAQETQYF

D: TRBD1
size: NA
V: TRBV24-1
J: TRBJ2-5
DNA: TGTGCCACCAGTGATCGAGAATCCGGGACAGGAGGACAAGAGACCCAGTACTTC
CDR3: CATSDRESGTGGQETQYF

D: NA
size: NA
V: TRBV2
J: TRBJ2-3
DNA: TGTGCCAGCAGGACGGGGGGCCCAGATACGCAGTATTTT
CDR3: CASRTGGPDTQYF

D: NA
size: NA
V: TRBV5-1
J: TRBJ1-3
DNA: TGCGCCAGCAGCTTGCAAAGTCCTGGGCGATTTCTCTCTGGAAACACCATATATTTT
CDR3: CASSLQSPGRFLSGNTIYF

D: TRBD2
size: NA
V: TRBV7-8
J: TRBJ2-7
DNA: TGTGCCAGCAGCTTAGCGCGGGGGGGATCCTACGAGCAGTACTTC
CDR3: CASSLARGGSYEQYF

D: NA
size: NA
V: TRBV5-1
J: TRBJ2-7
DNA: TGCGCCAGCAGCTCGGACAGACCAGCCTCCTACGAGCAGTACTTC
CDR3: CASSSDRPASYEQYF

D: NA
size: NA
V: TRBV7-2
J: TRBJ1-5
DNA: TGTGCCAGCAGCTTGTGGGGAGGGGGTAGCAATCAGCCCCAGCATTTT
CDR3: CASSLWGGGSNQPQHF

D: TRBD2
size: NA
V: TRBV18
J: TRBJ2-3
DNA: TGTGCCAGCCTACTCCGGACTAGCGGGAGTGCAGATACGCAGTATTTT
CDR3: CASLLRTSGSADTQYF

D: NA
size: NA
V: TRBV5-8
J: TRBJ2-1
DNA: TGTGCCAGCAGTTCCCGGGGAATCAGCTCCTACAATGAGCAGTTCTTC
CDR3: CASSSRGISSYNEQFF

D: NA
size: NA
V: TRBV5-4
J: TRBJ1-2
DNA: TGTGCCAGCAGCTTGGCGGGTAACTATGGCTACACCTTC
CDR3: CASSLAGNYGYTF

D: TRBD1
size: NA
V: TRBV5-1
J: TRBJ2-7
DNA: TGCGCCAGCAGCGATCGGACAGGGGGCCCCTACGAGCAGTACTTC
CDR3: CASSDRTGGPYEQYF

D: NA
size: NA
V: TRBV7-8
J: TRBJ2-7
DNA: TGTGCCAGCAGCTACGGACATTCTTACGAGCAGTACTTC
CDR3: CASSYGHSYEQYF

D: TRBD2
size: NA
V: TRBV7-3
J: TRBJ2-1
DNA: TGTGCCAGCAGCAGATCGGGACTAGCGGGGGGTAATGAGCAGTTCTTC
CDR3: CASSRSGLAGGNEQFF